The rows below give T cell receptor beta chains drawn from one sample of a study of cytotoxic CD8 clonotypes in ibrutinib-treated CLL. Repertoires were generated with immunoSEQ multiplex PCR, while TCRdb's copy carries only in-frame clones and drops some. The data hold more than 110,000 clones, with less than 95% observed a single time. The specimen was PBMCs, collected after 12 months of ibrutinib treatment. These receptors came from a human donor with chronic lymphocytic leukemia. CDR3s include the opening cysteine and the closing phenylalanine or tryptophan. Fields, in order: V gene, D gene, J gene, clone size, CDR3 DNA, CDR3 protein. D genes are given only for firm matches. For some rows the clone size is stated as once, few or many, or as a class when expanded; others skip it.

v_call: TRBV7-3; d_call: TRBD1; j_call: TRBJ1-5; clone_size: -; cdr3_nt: TGTGCCAGCAGTAGGGACAGGGATCAGCCCCAGCATTTT; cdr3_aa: CASSRDRDQPQHF
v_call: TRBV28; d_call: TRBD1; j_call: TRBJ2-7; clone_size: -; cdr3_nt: TGTGCCAGCAGTTTAGGGGACAGCCCCTACGAGCAGTACTTC; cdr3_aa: CASSLGDSPYEQYF
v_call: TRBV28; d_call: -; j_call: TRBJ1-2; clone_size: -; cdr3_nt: TGTGCCAGCAGTTCGCCGGGCAGCTATGGCTACACCTTC; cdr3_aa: CASSSPGSYGYTF
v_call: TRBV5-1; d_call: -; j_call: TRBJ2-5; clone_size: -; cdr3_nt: TGCGCCAGCAGGGACCCAGTGTACGAGACCCAGTACTTC; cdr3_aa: CASRDPVYETQYF
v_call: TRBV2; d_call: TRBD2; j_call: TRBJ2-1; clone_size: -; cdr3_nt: TGTGCCAGCAGCGGGACTAGCGGCTCCTACAATGAGCAGTTCTTC; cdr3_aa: CASSGTSGSYNEQFF
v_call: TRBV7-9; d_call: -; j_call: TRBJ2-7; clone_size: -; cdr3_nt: TGTGCCAGCAGCTTAACCCAGGGACTCGGCGAGCAGTACTTC; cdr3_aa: CASSLTQGLGEQYF
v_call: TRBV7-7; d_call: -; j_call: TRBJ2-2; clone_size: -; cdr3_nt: TGTGCTAGCAACGAGCTGCTGAACACCGGGGAGCTGTTTTTT; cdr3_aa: CASNELLNTGELFF
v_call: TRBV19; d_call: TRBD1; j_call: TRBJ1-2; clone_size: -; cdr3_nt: TGTGCCAGTAGCCCAGGGGGCTCTTGGGGCTACACCTTC; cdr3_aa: CASSPGGSWGYTF
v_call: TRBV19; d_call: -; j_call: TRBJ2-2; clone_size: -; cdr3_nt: TGTGCCAGTATCCCCCAGTGGGGGAACACCGGGGAGCTGTTTTTT; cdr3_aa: CASIPQWGNTGELFF
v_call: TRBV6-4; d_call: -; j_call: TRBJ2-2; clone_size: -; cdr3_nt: TGTGCCAGCAGTGAACAGGGAATCGGGGAGCTGTTTTTT; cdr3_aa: CASSEQGIGELFF
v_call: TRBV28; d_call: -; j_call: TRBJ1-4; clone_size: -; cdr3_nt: TGTGCCAGCTCTAATGGGGCACAGGAGTATGAAAAACTGTTTTTT; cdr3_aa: CASSNGAQEYEKLFF
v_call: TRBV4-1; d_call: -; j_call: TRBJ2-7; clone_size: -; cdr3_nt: TGCGCCAGCAGCCAGACCCCTCCCCGGGACACAAATAACGAGCAGTACTTC; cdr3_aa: CASSQTPPRDTNNEQYF
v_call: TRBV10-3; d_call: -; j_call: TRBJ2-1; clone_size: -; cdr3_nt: TGTGCCATCTCGTGGACGGCCGGGGAGGACCACAATGAGCAGTTCTTC; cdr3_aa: CAISWTAGEDHNEQFF
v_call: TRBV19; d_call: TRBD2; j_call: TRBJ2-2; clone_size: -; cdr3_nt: TGTGCCAGCCGAGCGGGAGGGTTGAGAACCGGGGAGCTGTTTTTT; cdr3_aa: CASRAGGLRTGELFF
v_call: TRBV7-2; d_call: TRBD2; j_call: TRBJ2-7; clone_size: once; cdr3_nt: TGTGCCAGCAGCTTAGCGGTTAGCGGGATAAAGGCCTACGAGCAGTACTTC; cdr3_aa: CASSLAVSGIKAYEQYF
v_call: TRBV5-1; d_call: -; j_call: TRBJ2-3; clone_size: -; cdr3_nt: TGCGCCAGCAGCCTGGGACCGAGCACAGATACGCAGTATTTT; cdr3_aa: CASSLGPSTDTQYF
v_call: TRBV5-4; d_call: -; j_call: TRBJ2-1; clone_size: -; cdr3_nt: TGTGCCAGCAGCGTAGAGAGCTCCTACAATGAGCAGTTCTTC; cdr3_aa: CASSVESSYNEQFF
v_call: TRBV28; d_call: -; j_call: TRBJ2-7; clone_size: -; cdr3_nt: TGTGCCAGCAGTTTACCAGGGACTCGCTACGAGCAGTACTTC; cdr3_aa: CASSLPGTRYEQYF
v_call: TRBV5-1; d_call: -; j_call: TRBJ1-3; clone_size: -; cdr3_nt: TGCGCCAGCAGCCTGGGAAAGTCTGGAAACACCATATATTTT; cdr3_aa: CASSLGKSGNTIYF
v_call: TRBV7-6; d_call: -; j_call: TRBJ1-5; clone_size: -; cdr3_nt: TGTGCCAGCAGCTTAGCTCAGGGCAATCAGCCCCAGCATTTT; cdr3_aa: CASSLAQGNQPQHF
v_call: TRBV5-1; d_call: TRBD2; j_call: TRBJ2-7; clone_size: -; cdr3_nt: TGCGCCAGCAGCTTGGTTAGCGGGGACTACGAGCAGTACTTC; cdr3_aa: CASSLVSGDYEQYF
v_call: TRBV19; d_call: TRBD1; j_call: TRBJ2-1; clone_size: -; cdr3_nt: TGTGCCAGTAGTATACAGGGGGCGCGGGAGCAGTTCTTC; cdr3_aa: CASSIQGAREQFF
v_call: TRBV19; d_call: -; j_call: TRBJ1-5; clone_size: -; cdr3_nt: TGTGCCAGTAGCCCCGGGGGGGCTCAGCCCCAGCATTTT; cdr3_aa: CASSPGGAQPQHF
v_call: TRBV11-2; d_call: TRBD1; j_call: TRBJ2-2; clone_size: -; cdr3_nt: TGTGCCAGCAGCACTTATCGGAACAGGGGAGACACCGGGGAGCTGTTTTTT; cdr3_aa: CASSTYRNRGDTGELFF
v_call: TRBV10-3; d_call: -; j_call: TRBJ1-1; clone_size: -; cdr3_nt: TGTGCCATCAGCCCCAGCACGGGGACTGAAGCTTTCTTT; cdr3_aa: CAISPSTGTEAFF
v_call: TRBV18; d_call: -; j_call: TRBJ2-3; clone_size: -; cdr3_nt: TGTGCCAGCTCACGGGACCCCTCGGTGACAGATACGCAGTATTTT; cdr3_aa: CASSRDPSVTDTQYF
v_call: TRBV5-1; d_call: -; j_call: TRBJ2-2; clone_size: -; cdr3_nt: TGCGCCAGCAGAGGGCAGGAAGCCACCGGGGAGCTGTTTTTT; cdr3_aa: CASRGQEATGELFF
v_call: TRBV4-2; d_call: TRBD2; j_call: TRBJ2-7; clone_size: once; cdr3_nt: TGTGCCAGCAGCCAAGATACAAGCGGGAGTTATTACGAGCAGTACTTC; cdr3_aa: CASSQDTSGSYYEQYF
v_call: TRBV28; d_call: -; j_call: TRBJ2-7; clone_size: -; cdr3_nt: TGTGCCAGCAGCTCCCCACTCGGGAGATACGAGCAGTACTTC; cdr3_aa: CASSSPLGRYEQYF
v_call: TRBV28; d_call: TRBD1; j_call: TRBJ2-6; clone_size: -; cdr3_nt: TGTGCCAGCAGCAGACAGGGTTATGCTGGGGCCAACGTCCTGACTTTC; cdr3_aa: CASSRQGYAGANVLTF
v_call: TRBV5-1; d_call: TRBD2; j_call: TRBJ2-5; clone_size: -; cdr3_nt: TGCGCCAGCAGCTGGGGACTAGCGGGGGGACCGGTTACGGAGACCCAGTACTTC; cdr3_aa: CASSWGLAGGPVTETQYF
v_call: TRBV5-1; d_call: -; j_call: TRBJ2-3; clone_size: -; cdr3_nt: TGCGCCAGCAGCGATCTACAAGGCACAGATACGCAGTATTTT; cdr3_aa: CASSDLQGTDTQYF
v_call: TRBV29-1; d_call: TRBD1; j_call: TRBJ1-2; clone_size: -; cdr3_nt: TGCAGCGTCCGGGACAGGGATTTCTATGGCTACACCTTC; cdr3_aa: CSVRDRDFYGYTF
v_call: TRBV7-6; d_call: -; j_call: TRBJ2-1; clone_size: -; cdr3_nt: TGTGCCAGCAGCATTTCCAATGAGCAGTTCTTC; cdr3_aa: CASSISNEQFF
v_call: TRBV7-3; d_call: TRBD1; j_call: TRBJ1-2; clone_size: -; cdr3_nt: TGTGCCAGCAGCTTACGCAGGGGGCAAGGCTACACCTTC; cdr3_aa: CASSLRRGQGYTF
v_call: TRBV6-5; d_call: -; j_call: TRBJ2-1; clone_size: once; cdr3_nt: TGTGCCAGCAGTTACTCAGGTTACAATGAGCAGTTCTTC; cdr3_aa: CASSYSGYNEQFF
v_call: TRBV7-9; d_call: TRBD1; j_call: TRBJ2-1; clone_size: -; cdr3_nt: TGTGCCAGCAGCTTAGTTGAGGGACAGTGGGGGCAGTTCTTC; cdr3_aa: CASSLVEGQWGQFF